This is a list of T cell receptor beta chains from one sample in a study of blood T cell repertoires in COVID-19. Method: immunoSEQ multiplex PCR; TCRdb's copy keeps in-frame clones and lacks some. In the table there are about 77,000 clones, 80% of which are singletons. The specimen was peripheral blood. Receptors were obtained from a woman in her seventies with acute or convalescent COVID-19. Each CDR3 is given without its conserved first and last residue.

TRBJ1-6,TRBV5-4,ASSLDWDSESPLH
TRBJ2-5,TRBV5-8,ASSPGLAGDLQETQY
TRBJ1-4,TRBV19,ASKTGATNEKLF
TRBJ1-2,TRBV3-1/TRBV3-2,ASSQDPGLSLGSYT
TRBJ2-3,TRBV19,ASSPLSLSSTDTQY
TRBJ2-1,TRBV7-2,ASSRGLIAAFSYNEQF
TRBJ1-4,TRBV5-1,ASSLEGGQGRGEKLF
TRBJ1-2,TRBV19,ASRTVPNYGYT
TRBJ1-6,TRBV4-3,ASSLTRGGGNSPLH
TRBJ1-3,TRBV2,ASSPVSGNTIY
TRBJ1-1,TRBV7-8,ASSVRDRAEAF
TRBJ1-1,TRBV5-4,ASSLDRVTEAF
TRBJ2-1,TRBV12-3/TRBV12-4,ASSSDPSGEQF
TRBJ2-2,TRBV29-1,SVVFLGTSGERGTGELF
TRBJ1-4,TRBV19,ASTPRLSTNEKLF
TRBJ2-6,TRBV7-9,ASSYTASGANVLT
TRBJ2-7,TRBV7-3,ASSRTVQSEQY
TRBJ2-3,TRBV24-1,ATSGGTGGATDTQY
TRBJ1-2,TRBV6-2/TRBV6-3,ASSYLLRQGYGYT
TRBJ2-7,TRBV15,ATSRLGGSSYEQY
TRBJ1-1,TRBV9,ASSVEGGGAEAF
TRBJ1-2,TRBV5-4,ASSGTGLSGYT
TRBJ1-1,TRBV25-1,ASRRTGGSMNTEAF
TRBJ1-4,TRBV7-2,ASSPGTVRGSEKLF
TRBJ2-3,TRBV19,ASSVASGSTDTQY
TRBJ2-3,TRBV29-1,SGRKGSTDTQY
TRBJ2-2,TRBV27,ASSSSGGALGELF
TRBJ1-6,TRBV5-1,ASSLEGDRGSPLH
TRBJ2-1,TRBV6-5,ATIRDRVGNEQF
TRBJ1-6,TRBV6-5,ASTLESSYNSPLH
TRBJ1-2,TRBV12-3/TRBV12-4,ASSLGTDYGYT
TRBJ1-1,TRBV28,ASSPGHPNTEAF
TRBJ1-3,TRBV3-1/TRBV3-2,ASSPSTGTGTNTIY
TRBJ1-2,TRBV9,ASSVAAGEFYEGYT
TRBJ1-3,TRBV7-8,ASSSIRGRGRDTIY
TRBJ2-3,TRBV9,ASSPGGTSGGLPETQY
TRBJ2-1,TRBV3-1/TRBV3-2,ASSQDRRENEQF
TRBJ2-1,TRBV11-2,ASSLVEGSSYNEQF
TRBJ2-1,TRBV19,ASSNQGGLYNEQF
TRBJ2-3,TRBV7-3,ASSSNGGGVYTQY
TRBJ1-1,TRBV6-5,ASSYRGDLDTEAF
TRBJ1-1,TRBV6-2/TRBV6-3,ASSRGGGGPEAF
TRBJ1-3,TRBV4-3,ASSQAENRVIY
TRBJ1-2,TRBV3-1/TRBV3-2,ASSQDPSGYT
TRBJ1-1,TRBV2,ASDPGQGTTEAF
TRBJ1-1,TRBV2,ASIRRMNTEAF